Following are 19 T cell receptor beta chains from one sample sequenced in a study of beta chain features in type 1 diabetes. Expressed TCRB transcripts were sequenced because the entire RNA isolate underwent reverse transcription. Using immunoSEQ multiplex PCR, the repertoire was profiled, and TCRdb retains in-frame clones only, with some absent. Altogether around 160,000 clones are present, around 8.3% being singletons, with the ten largest covering under 0.65%. Overall study findings and caveats: Moderately but significantly shorter TCRB CDR3s were found in Type 1 diabetes patients in all four CD4+ subsets.

No antigens are known for them. The sample comprised central memory CD4+ T cells from blood. These receptor sequences come from a woman in her late teens or twenties with type 1 diabetes.

This clone was seen more than once but under ten times. The V gene is TRBV29-1, the J gene TRBJ1-1; 7 bases map to TRBD1. Germline V gene data show CDR1 as SQVTM and CDR2 as ANQGSEA. The V segment lost 8 bases and the J segment 1 base; nucleotides outside the gene matches: 4. The CDR3 runs to 12 residues. CDR3 bases: TGCAGCTCAGGGACAGAGAACACTGAAGCTTTCTTT. Residues: CSSGTENTEAFF.

The V call is TRBV7-2, the J call TRBJ1-3, with D hard to call. The length of the CDR3 is 16 residues. CDR1 is SGHTA and CDR2 is FQGNSA in the germline V gene. Between the trimmed V and J ends, which lost 2 bases and 2 bases, there was a span of 13 bases. The CDR3 DNA sequence: TGTGCCAGCAGCTTAAATGGTCCCGGGACTGGAAACACCATATATTTT. Protein: CASSLNGPGTGNTIYF.

The count of this clone is one. The CDR3 reads CASSFGGNTEAFF. The CDR3 coding sequence is TGCGCCAGCAGCTTCGGCGGGAACACTGAAGCTTTCTTT. The chain employs TRBV4-3 and TRBJ1-1, with D unresolved. CDR1 is LGHNA and CDR2 is YSLEER in the germline V gene. V was pared by 5 bases and J by 1 base, with 8 bases between. The CDR3 sequence is 13 residues long.

This clone came up many times. The chain recombines TRBV19 with TRBJ1-5, with 7 bases identical to TRBD1. CDR1 and CDR2 from the germline V gene are LNHDA and SQIVND (reference sequence). V lost 4 bases, J lost 9 bases, and 12 bases stayed unmatched. The CDR3 extends over 15 amino acids. The CDR3 sequence is CASSRRQGAVPPQHF. In nucleotides, the CDR3 is TGTGCCAGTAGTAGAAGACAGGGCGCTGTACCGCCCCAGCATTTT.

V is TRBV5-1 and J is TRBJ1-6; TRBD1 agrees at 7 bases. The germline V gene has CDR1 SGHRS and CDR2 YFSETQ. The junction had 8 bases not matched to a gene; V was cut back by 4 bases and J by 7 bases. This CDR3 contains 15 residues. In DNA form, the CDR3 reads TGCGCCAGCAGCCTCACCGGGACAGCAAATTCACCCCTCCACTTT. Amino acids: CASSLTGTANSPLHF.

The table lists this clone with a few counts. The CDR3 bases are TGTGCCATCAGTGTACGACGGGACTCGGCCGGGGAGCTGTTTTTT. Residues: CAISVRRDSAGELFF. This chain connects TRBV10-3 to TRBJ2-2, with D perhaps TRBD2 (6 bases). CDR3 length: 15 residues. V was pared by 4 bases and J by 6 bases, with 15 bases between. Per germline, CDR1 ENHRY and CDR2 SYGVKD.

This clone has more than one count but fewer than ten. The chain carries TRBV5-1 and TRBJ2-7; TRBD1 agrees at 8 bases. The CDR3 is made up of 13 amino acids. The J segment lost 4 bases and the V segment lost 4 bases, leaving 4 bases of the junction unmatched. The germline gives CDR1 SGHRS, CDR2 YFSETQ. CDR3 in DNA: TGCGCCAGCAGCCCGTGGACAGGGTACGAGCAGTACTTC. Its translation is CASSPWTGYEQYF. Complete variable domain (other parts from reference TRBV5-1 and TRBJ2-7): KAGVTQTPRYLIKTRGQQVTLSCSPISGHRSVSWYQQTPGQGLQFLFEYFSETQRNKGNFPGRFSGRQFSNSRSEMNVSTLELGDSALYLCASSPWTGYEQYFGPGTRLTVT.

The chain joins TRBV28 to TRBJ2-5, with a possible D match to TRBD1 (5 bases). The J call may be wrong; the DNA end is better matched by TRBJ2-7. Looked up from germline, CDR1 is MDHEN and CDR2 is SYDVKM. This CDR3 has 13 residues. CDR3 DNA sequence: TGTGCCAGCAGTTCAGGACAACACTACGAGCAGTACTTC. Protein sequence: CASSSGQHYEQYF.

A few counts support this clone. The V and J genes are TRBV18 and TRBJ2-2; 10 bases are a match to TRBD2. The V and J ends lost 2 bases and 6 bases, in that order; junction bases with no gene match: 9. This CDR3 is 17 amino acids long. CDR1 and CDR2 from the germline V gene are KGHSH and LQKENI. In DNA form, the CDR3 reads TGTGCCAGCTCACCATCCCTAGCGGGAGAATCGCCCGGGGAGCTGTTTTTT. It translates to CASSPSLAGESPGELFF. The variable domain in full, with the rest retrieved from reference TRBV18 and TRBJ2-2, is NAGVMQNPRHLVRRRGQEARLRCSPMKGHSHVYWYRQLPEEGLKFMVYLQKENIIDESGMPKERFSAEFPKEGPSILRIQQVVRGDSAAYFCASSPSLAGESPGELFFGEGSRLTVL.

This clone was seen a handful of times. This chain uses TRBV7-3 with TRBJ2-3, with TRBD2 as a possible D gene (6 bases). The CDR3 extends over 15 amino acids. CDR1 is SGHTA, CDR2 FQGTGA, per germline. Trimming removed 0 bases from V and 12 bases from J, with 19 bases in between. CDR3 nucleotides: TGTGCCAGCAGCTTAACGGGAGGCGGGACGAGGGGACAGTATTTT. The encoded protein is CASSLTGGGTRGQYF.

This rearrangement joins TRBV5-1 to TRBJ2-4; D not certain. Germline CDR1 and CDR2: SGHRS and YFSETQ. CDR3 length: 16 amino acids. The V end lost 1 base, the J end lost 0 bases, and 11 bases lay between the germline ends. CDR3 amino acids: CASSLSSELAKNIQYF. The CDR3 DNA is TGCGCCAGCAGCTTGAGCTCGGAGCTAGCCAAAAACATTCAGTACTTC.

Note on this clone: A much larger clonotype is one base distant, so this may be a read error. Other nucleotide sequences in the sample specify the same CDR3. This sequence joins TRBV4-2 and TRBJ1-1, with 7 bases fitting TRBD1. CDR3 size: 15 residues. V was pared by 5 bases and J by 0 bases, with 6 bases of the junction left unmatched. Looked up from germline, CDR1 is LGHNA and CDR2 is YNFKEQ. This CDR3 is CASSLEGQLNTEAFF. DNA for the CDR3: TGTGCCAGCAGCTTGGAGGGACAGTTGAACACTGAAGCTTTCTTT.

This clone was picked up many times. The chain couples TRBV11-2 to TRBJ2-7; 10 positions match TRBD1. Germline CDR1 SGHAT, CDR2 FQNNGV. The CDR3 has 15 residues. Unmatched junction bases numbered 7, after V lost 4 bases and J lost 4 bases. The CDR3 here is CASSSTMGQGYEQYF. CDR3 in DNA: TGTGCCAGCAGCTCGACTATGGGACAGGGGTACGAGCAGTACTTC.

This sequence joins TRBV5-1 and TRBJ2-3; TRBD1 matches at 9 bases. Unmatched junction bases numbered 6, after V lost 3 bases and J lost 4 bases. Germline lookup yields CDR1 SGHRS and CDR2 YFSETQ. This CDR3 spans 15 amino acids. Written as DNA, the CDR3 is TGCGCCAGCAGCTCACAGGGGGCAGGCCCAGATACGCAGTATTTT. Translation gives CASSSQGAGPDTQYF.

The CDR3 sequence is CASSPGTLQETQYF. Written as DNA, the CDR3 is TGTGCCAGCAGCCCCGGGACTCTCCAAGAGACCCAGTACTTC. This sequence joins TRBV11-2 and TRBJ2-5, with D possibly TRBD2 on 6 matching bases. The V end lost 5 bases, the J end lost 1 base, and 11 bases lay between the germline ends. The CDR3 sequence is 14 residues long. The germline gives CDR1 SGHAT, CDR2 FQNNGV. Full variable domain (rest looked up from reference TRBV11-2 and TRBJ2-5): EAGVAQSPRYKIIEKRQSVAFWCNPISGHATLYWYQQILGQGPKLLIQFQNNGVVDDSQLPKDRFSAERLKGVDSTLKIQPAKLEDSAVYLCASSPGTLQETQYFGPGTRLLVL.

The V and J genes are TRBV14 and TRBJ1-2; TRBD1 matches 8 bases. Per the germline V gene, CDR1 is SGHDN and CDR2 is FVKESK. The CDR3 consists of 17 residues. V was clipped by 0 bases and J by 4 bases; unmatched bases: 10. DNA for the CDR3: TGTGCCAGCAGCCAAGACACCTCGACAGGGGCGTTCTATGGCTACACCTTC. Protein: CASSQDTSTGAFYGYTF.

This clone has more than one count but fewer than ten. The chain links TRBV11-2 to TRBJ1-2; 8 bases fit TRBD1. The CDR3 is 16 residues long. With 4 bases clipped from V and 4 bases from J, the junction kept 11 bases outside the gene matches. Germline assignment: CDR1 SGHAT and CDR2 FQNNGV. The DNA of the CDR3 is TGTGCCAGCAGCTCTCAAACTTCAGGGGGCGGCTATGGCTACACCTTC. Translation gives CASSSQTSGGGYGYTF.

This clone was picked up a small number of times. The chain is built from TRBV2 and TRBJ2-1, with 12 bases fitting TRBD2. Trimming cost V 7 bases and J 8 bases; bases outside gene matches: 9. This CDR3 has 15 residues. In germline, CDR1 is SNHLY, CDR2 FYNNEI. In DNA, the CDR3 is TGTGCCAGCAATAGACTAGCGGGAGCAGGCTATGAGCAGTTCTTC. It specifies CASNRLAGAGYEQFF.

This clone was counted a few times. The gene calls are TRBV6-1 and TRBJ2-1, with 7 bases identical to TRBD1. The CDR3 loop spans 13 amino acids. Trimming cost V 4 bases and J 12 bases; bases outside gene matches: 9. Germline-derived CDR1 and CDR2 are MNHNS and SASEGT. CDR3 sequence (DNA): TGTGCCAGCAGTGTCGGGACAGCGCGGCTGCAGTTCTTC. This codes for CASSVGTARLQFF.